Following are 8 T cell receptor beta chains from one sample sequenced in a study of T cells in Graves' hyperthyroidism and ophthalmopathy. It was RNA transcripts that yielded the amplified TCR beta CDR3 regions. TCR CDR3 underwent first-round RT-PCR with the HTBI primer set. TCRdb passed the multiplex PCR reads through MiXCR, listing each CDR3 protein once. The sample lists about 600,000 distinct CDR3 sequences, more than 15% occurring once. Sequenced sample: blood. The origin of the receptors is a woman aged 40-49 years with Graves' ophthalmopathy.

The rearrangement links TRBV6-2 or TRBV6-3 to TRBJ2-7, with a tentative D call TRBD1 (6 bases). The CDR3 covers 14 residues. The ends were cut back, 5 bases at V and 7 bases at J, with 18 bases in the middle. In germline, CDR1 is MNHEY, CDR2 SVGEGT. This CDR3 is CASSTTGGPREQYF. CDR3 DNA sequence: TGTGCCAGCAGTACGACAGGTGGACCCAGGGAGCAGTACTTC.

This clonotype was detected a few times. One base away lies a much larger clone, so this may be a sequencing read error. The genes are TRBV28 and TRBJ1-1; TRBD1 is a possible D gene (6 bases). V gave up 5 bases and J gave up 4 bases, with 17 bases separating them. Germline V gene lookup returns CDR1 MDHEN and CDR2 SYDVKM. The CDR3 sequence is 15 residues long. The CDR3 sequence is CASSPTRGLSTEAFF. The CDR3 DNA follows: TGTGCCAGCAGTCCGACCAGGGGACTGAGCACTGAAGCTTTCTTT.

Only a few counts were recorded for this clonotype. The DNA for the CDR3 is TGTGCCAGCAGCTTAGGACTTGGGGCGGGAGGGCCAGCAGATACGCAGTATTTT. Its protein is CASSLGLGAGGPADTQYF. V and J are TRBV7-2 and TRBJ2-3; 9 positions match TRBD2. From germline, CDR1 is SGHTA and CDR2 FQGNSA. The V and J ends lost 1 base and 4 bases, in that order; junction bases with no gene match: 12. The CDR3 is 18 residues long.

This rearrangement joins TRBV15 to TRBJ1-1; D is unresolved. CDR1 LNHNV and CDR2 YYDKDF come from the germline V gene (reference sequence). The CDR3 has 15 amino acids. The V end lost 3 bases, the J end lost 2 bases, and 13 bases lay between the germline ends. DNA for the CDR3: TGTGCCACCAGCAGCAAAACTGGTGGAAACACTGAAGCTTTCTTT. Its protein product is CATSSKTGGNTEAFF.

This clonotype appeared many times. The V and J genes are TRBV30 and TRBJ2-7; D gene uncertain. Between the trimmed V and J ends, which lost 1 base and 6 bases, there was a span of 7 bases. Looked up from germline, CDR1 is GTSNPN and CDR2 is SVGIG (reference sequence). The CDR3 is made up of 11 amino acids. In DNA, the CDR3 is TGTGCCTGGAGTGGGGCGGTCGAGCAGTACTTC. Translation gives CAWSGAVEQYF.

This clonotype was seen a few times. The V and J genes are TRBV28 and TRBJ1-2; D call uncertain. The germline V gene encodes CDR1 MDHEN and CDR2 SYDVKM. V was cut by 2 bases and J by 0 bases, with 7 bases left in between. CDR3 length equals 14 residues. The CDR3 DNA sequence: TGTGCCAGCAGTTTACCAATCTCTAACTATGGCTACACCTTC. This gives the protein CASSLPISNYGYTF.

This clonotype was observed many times. The rearrangement links TRBV3-1 to TRBJ2-5; TRBD2 matches 7 bases. Germline lookup yields CDR1 LGHDT and CDR2 YNNKEL (reference sequence). The CDR3 sequence is 15 residues long. V shed 0 bases, J shed 4 bases, and the junction held 5 bases outside the gene matches. The CDR3 protein is CASSQEGLPVETQYF. In DNA form, the CDR3 reads TGTGCCAGCAGCCAAGAGGGACTACCAGTAGAGACCCAGTACTTC.

Remarks on this clonotype: A much larger clone differs from this one at a single base, so this may be a read error. This sequence joins TRBV10-3 and TRBJ2-1; no firm D call. Germline lookup yields CDR1 ENHRY and CDR2 SYGVKD. The CDR3 has 13 residues. Trimming shortened V by 11 bases and J by 0 bases, and 11 bases separated the two germline ends. Here the CDR3 reads CAVSPSSYNEQFF. The DNA for the CDR3 is TGTGCCGTCTCCCCGAGCTCCTACAATGAGCAGTTCTTC.